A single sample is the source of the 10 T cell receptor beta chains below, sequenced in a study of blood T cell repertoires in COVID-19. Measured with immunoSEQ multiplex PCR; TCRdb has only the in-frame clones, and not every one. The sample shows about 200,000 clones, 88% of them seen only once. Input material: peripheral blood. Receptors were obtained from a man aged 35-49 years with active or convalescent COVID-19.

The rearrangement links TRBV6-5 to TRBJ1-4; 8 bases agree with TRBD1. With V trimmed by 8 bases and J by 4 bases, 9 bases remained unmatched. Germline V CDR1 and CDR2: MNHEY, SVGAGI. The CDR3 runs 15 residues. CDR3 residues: CASARQGAVNEKLFF. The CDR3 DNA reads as TGTGCCAGCGCCCGGCAGGGGGCGGTTAATGAAAAACTGTTTTTT.

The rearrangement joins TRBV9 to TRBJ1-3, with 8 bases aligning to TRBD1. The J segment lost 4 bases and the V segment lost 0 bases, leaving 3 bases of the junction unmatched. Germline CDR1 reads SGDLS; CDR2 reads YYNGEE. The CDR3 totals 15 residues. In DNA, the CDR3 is TGTGCCAGCAGCGTAGAAACAGGGGGGGGAAACACCATATATTTT. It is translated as CASSVETGGGNTIYF.

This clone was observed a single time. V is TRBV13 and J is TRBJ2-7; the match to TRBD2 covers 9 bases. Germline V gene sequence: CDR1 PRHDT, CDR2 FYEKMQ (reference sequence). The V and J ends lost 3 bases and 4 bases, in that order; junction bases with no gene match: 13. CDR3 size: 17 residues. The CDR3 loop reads CASSLRTGAGGLYEQYF. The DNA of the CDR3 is TGTGCCAGCAGCTTGAGGACTGGGGCGGGGGGGCTTTACGAGCAGTACTTC.

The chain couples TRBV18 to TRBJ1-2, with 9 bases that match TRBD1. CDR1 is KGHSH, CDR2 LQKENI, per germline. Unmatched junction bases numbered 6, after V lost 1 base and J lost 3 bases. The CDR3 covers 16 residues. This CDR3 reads CASSPRGTGSDYGYTF. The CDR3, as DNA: TGTGCCAGCTCACCACGCGGGACAGGGTCCGACTATGGCTACACCTTC.

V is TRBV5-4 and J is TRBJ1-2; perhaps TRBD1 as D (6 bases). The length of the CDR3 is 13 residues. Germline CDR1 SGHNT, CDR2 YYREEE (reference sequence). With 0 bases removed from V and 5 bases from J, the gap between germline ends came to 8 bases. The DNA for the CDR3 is TGTGCCAGCAGCTTGGAGAGGGGGTATGGCTACACCTTC. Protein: CASSLERGYGYTF.

DNA of the CDR3: TGTGCCTGGAGGGAGGACTCCTACAATGAGCAGTTCTTC. This codes for CAWREDSYNEQFF. This chain joins TRBV30 and TRBJ2-1; D perhaps matches TRBD2 (5 bases). Germline CDR1 reads GTSNPN; CDR2 reads SVGIG (reference sequence). V lost 3 bases and J 0 bases, leaving 6 bases between the germline ends. The CDR3 is made up of 13 amino acids.

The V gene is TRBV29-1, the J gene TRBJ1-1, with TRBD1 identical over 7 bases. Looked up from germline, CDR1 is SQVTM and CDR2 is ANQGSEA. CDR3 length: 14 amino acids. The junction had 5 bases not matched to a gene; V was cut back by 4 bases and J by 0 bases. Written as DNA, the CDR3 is TGCAGCGTTGGTGTTCAGGGGGTGAACACTGAAGCTTTCTTT. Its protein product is CSVGVQGVNTEAFF. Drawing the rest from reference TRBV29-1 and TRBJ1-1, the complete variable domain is SAVISQKPSRDICQRGTSLTIQCQVDSQVTMMFWYRQQPGQSLTLIATANQGSEATYESGFVIDKFPISRPNLTFSTLTVSNMSPEDSSIYLCSVGVQGVNTEAFFGQGTRLTVV.

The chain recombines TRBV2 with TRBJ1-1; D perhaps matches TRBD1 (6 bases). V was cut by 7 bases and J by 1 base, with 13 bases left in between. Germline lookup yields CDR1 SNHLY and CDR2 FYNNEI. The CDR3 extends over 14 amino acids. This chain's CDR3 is CASTLGGRNTEAFF. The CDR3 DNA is TGTGCCAGCACCTTAGGGGGTAGGAACACTGAAGCTTTCTTT. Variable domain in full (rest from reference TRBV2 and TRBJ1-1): EPEVTQTPSHQVTQMGQEVILRCVPISNHLYFYWYRQILGQKVEFLVSFYNNEISEKSEIFDDQFSVERPDGSNFTLKIRSTKLEDSAMYFCASTLGGRNTEAFFGQGTRLTVV.

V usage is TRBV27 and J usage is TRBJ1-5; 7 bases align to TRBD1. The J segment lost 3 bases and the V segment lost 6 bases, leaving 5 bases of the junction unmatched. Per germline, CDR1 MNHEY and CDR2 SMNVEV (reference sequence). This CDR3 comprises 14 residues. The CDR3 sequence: CASRGQPHNQPQHF. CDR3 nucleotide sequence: TGTGCCAGCAGGGGACAGCCACACAATCAGCCCCAGCATTTT.

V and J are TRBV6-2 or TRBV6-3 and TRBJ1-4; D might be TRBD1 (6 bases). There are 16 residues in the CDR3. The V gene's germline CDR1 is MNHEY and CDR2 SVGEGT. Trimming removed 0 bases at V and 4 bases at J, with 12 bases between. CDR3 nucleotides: TGTGCCAGCAGTTACTCTCGGACAGCGCATAATGAAAAACTGTTTTTT. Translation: CASSYSRTAHNEKLFF.